This is a list of T cell receptor beta chains from one sample in a study of shared clonotypes between healthy human individuals. The protocol was immunoSEQ multiplex PCR, while the TCRdb copy is restricted to in-frame clones and leaves out a portion. The sample lists hundreds of thousands of clones; almost 95% were seen once. Sequences were obtained from naive CD8+ T cells sorted from blood. These TCRs come from a man aged 25-40 years in good health. CDR3s include the opening cysteine and the closing phenylalanine or tryptophan. The D gene is left open where the match is weak. Size is stated for part of the rows, as once, few or many counts, or as a class when the clone is expanded.

TRBV29-1,.,.,TRBJ1-1,TGCAGCGTTGGCACTCCGAACACTGAAGCTTTCTTT,CSVGTPNTEAFF
TRBV6-1,.,once,TRBJ1-5,TGTGCCAGCAGTGAAGACGTCGCAGGTCATAGCAATCAGCCCCAGCATTTT,CASSEDVAGHSNQPQHF
TRBV7-9,.,.,TRBJ2-5,TGTGCCAGCAGGGCGAATTCCGGACAGCAAGAGACCCAGTACTTC,CASRANSGQQETQYF
TRBV4-1,.,once,TRBJ2-1,TGCGCCAGCAGCCAAACCTACAATGAGCAGTTCTTC,CASSQTYNEQFF
TRBV4-3,.,.,TRBJ2-3,TGCGCCAGCAGCCAAGTTTCTTTCGCATCTGGCACAGATACGCAGTATTTT,CASSQVSFASGTDTQYF
TRBV10-2,.,.,TRBJ1-4,TGCGCCACCGCCTTGGAAGCAACTAATGAAAAACTGTTTTTT,CATALEATNEKLFF
TRBV11-3,TRBD1,.,TRBJ2-7,TGTGCCAGCAGACCGACAGGGGAGAACGAGCAGTACTTC,CASRPTGENEQYF
TRBV5-6,TRBD2,.,TRBJ2-1,TGTGCCAGCAGCTTCGGACTAGGGAGTGAGCAGTTCTTC,CASSFGLGSEQFF
TRBV5-6,TRBD2,.,TRBJ2-5,TGTGCCAGCAGCACCCGGACTAGCGGGCGCCAAGAGACCCAGTACTTC,CASSTRTSGRQETQYF
TRBV28,.,once,TRBJ1-3,TGTGCCAGCAGTTTAGTAGGGACTGGAAACACCATATATTTT,CASSLVGTGNTIYF
TRBV10-2,TRBD1,many,TRBJ1-3,TGCGCCAGCAGTGAAGTGACAGGGGGAAACACCATATATTTT,CASSEVTGGNTIYF
TRBV15,TRBD2,.,TRBJ2-1,TGTGCCACCAGCAGAGATCGGGGGACTAGCGGGAGCAATGAGCAGTTCTTC,CATSRDRGTSGSNEQFF
TRBV7-9,TRBD2,.,TRBJ2-7,TGTGCCAGCAGCATGGGACTAGCGGGAGGTCTATACGAGCAGTACTTC,CASSMGLAGGLYEQYF
TRBV13,.,.,TRBJ1-2,TGTGCCAGCAGCTTAGGCCTAACTGGGGTGGGCCCCCTAGGAGGCTACACCTTC,CASSLGLTGVGPLGGYTF
TRBV29-1,TRBD1,.,TRBJ1-6,TGCAGCGCCGGGGACGGACAGGGCAATTCACCCCTCCACTTT,CSAGDGQGNSPLHF
TRBV5-1,.,.,TRBJ2-3,TGCGCCAGCAGGCTCAGGGGACTCAGCACAGATACGCAGTATTTT,CASRLRGLSTDTQYF
TRBV9,.,.,TRBJ1-2,TGTGCCAGCAGCGGGTCCAATGGCTACACCTTC,CASSGSNGYTF
TRBV4-3,TRBD1,.,TRBJ1-1,TGCGCCAGCAGCCAAGCAGGGACAGGGGCGAACACTGAAGCTTTCTTT,CASSQAGTGANTEAFF
TRBV27,TRBD2,.,TRBJ2-7,TGTGCCAGCAGTTTTAGGCGGGAGATAAACGAGCAGTACTTC,CASSFRREINEQYF
TRBV27,TRBD1,.,TRBJ2-1,TGTGCCAGCAGTTCTCTCCCAGGGGGCCAAATCTACAATGAGCAGTTCTTC,CASSSLPGGQIYNEQFF
TRBV27,.,.,TRBJ2-1,TGTGCCAGCAGTTTATTAACGGGACACACCTACAATGAGCAGTTCTTC,CASSLLTGHTYNEQFF
TRBV25-1,TRBD1,.,TRBJ1-2,TGTGCCAGCAGTGAATTCAGCGGAGGACAGGGTACCTATGGCTACACCTTC,CASSEFSGGQGTYGYTF
TRBV27,TRBD2,.,TRBJ2-7,TGTGCCAGCAGTCTGCTAGCGGGTACCGACGAGCAGTACTTC,CASSLLAGTDEQYF
TRBV7-9,.,.,TRBJ2-1,TGTGCCAGCAGCGCACTCCGGGACACAACCCTGGGGCAGTTCTTC,CASSALRDTTLGQFF
TRBV6-1,.,.,TRBJ2-1,TGTGCCAGCCGAGTCCGTTACAATGAGCAGTTCTTC,CASRVRYNEQFF
TRBV10-3,.,.,TRBJ2-3,TGTGCCATCAGCGGGGAGGAGAAGGGGATTGATACGCAGTATTTT,CAISGEEKGIDTQYF
TRBV11-2,TRBD2,.,TRBJ2-1,TGTGCCAGCAGCTTTAGCGGGAGGGCCGGGAATGAGCAGTTCTTC,CASSFSGRAGNEQFF
TRBV11-2,.,.,TRBJ2-1,TGTGCCAGCAGCCAGCGGCGGTCTGTCTCCTACAATGAGCAGTTCTTC,CASSQRRSVSYNEQFF
TRBV4-1,.,.,TRBJ2-7,TGCGCCAGCAGCCAAGAATCAAGCGGCGGCTACGAGCAGTACTTC,CASSQESSGGYEQYF
TRBV7-9,TRBD1,.,TRBJ2-3,TGTGCCAGCAGCAATCCCCAAAGGGGGCTAGGCACAGATACGCAGTATTTT,CASSNPQRGLGTDTQYF
TRBV10-3,TRBD1,.,TRBJ1-2,TGTGCCATCAGTGAGTCGTTGGACCGGGACAGGGGGGGTTATGGCTACACCTTC,CAISESLDRDRGGYGYTF
TRBV27,.,.,TRBJ2-2,TGTGCCAGCAGTAACAGTCCCGGGGAGCTGTTTTTT,CASSNSPGELFF
TRBV12-5,.,.,TRBJ2-2,TGTGCTAGTGGTCCTGAGATCGGGTTCACCGGGGAGCTGTTTTTT,CASGPEIGFTGELFF
TRBV5-4,TRBD2,.,TRBJ2-1,TGTGCCAGCAGCTCGGGACTAGCGGGGGTGAGCTCCTACAATGAGCAGTTCTTC,CASSSGLAGVSSYNEQFF
TRBV7-8,.,.,TRBJ2-1,TGTGCCAGCAGCTTATCGGGCCCAGGGGGGTACTACAATGAGCAGTTCTTC,CASSLSGPGGYYNEQFF
TRBV9,.,.,TRBJ1-1,TGTGCCAGCAGCGACCTAGGGTTTGGGGGCGGCACTGAAGCTTTCTTT,CASSDLGFGGGTEAFF
TRBV10-2,.,.,TRBJ2-7,TGCGCCAGCGATAAAGGGAGCTCCTACGAGCAGTACTTC,CASDKGSSYEQYF
TRBV7-8,TRBD2,.,TRBJ2-2,TGTGCCAGCAGCCCTCCCGGGGGGTCCGCGAACACCGGGGAGCTGTTTTTT,CASSPPGGSANTGELFF
TRBV15,.,.,TRBJ1-3,TGTGCCACCAGCAGAGTTCTTAACTCTGGAAACACCATATATTTT,CATSRVLNSGNTIYF
TRBV18,.,.,TRBJ2-2,TGTGCCAGCTCACCGGGAACTAGAGGCACCGGGGAGCTGTTTTTT,CASSPGTRGTGELFF
TRBV25-1,.,.,TRBJ1-1,TGTGCCAGCAACGGACAGAATACACTTGAAGCTTTCTTT,CASNGQNTLEAFF
TRBV2,.,.,TRBJ2-1,TGTGCCAGTAGGGAAGGGCAGGGCTCGTACAATGAGCAGTTCTTC,CASREGQGSYNEQFF
TRBV2,.,.,TRBJ1-2,TGTGCCAGCACCGAGGCGGCAGGGCCGAACTATGGCTACACCTTC,CASTEAAGPNYGYTF
TRBV7-2,.,.,TRBJ2-2,TGTGCCAGCCAGGGATTAGGAGCGGCGGGGAACACCGGGGAGCTGTTTTTT,CASQGLGAAGNTGELFF
TRBV30,TRBD1,once,TRBJ2-7,TGTGCCTGGAGTATATCAGGGGGATACGAGCAGTACTTC,CAWSISGGYEQYF
TRBV7-8,.,.,TRBJ1-1,TGTGCCAGCAGCTTAGTGGAGAACACTGAAGCTTTCTTT,CASSLVENTEAFF
TRBV7-8,.,.,TRBJ1-2,TGTGCCAGCAGCCAAAAGGGTTACTATGGCTACACCTTC,CASSQKGYYGYTF
TRBV28,TRBD2,.,TRBJ2-7,TGTGCCAGCAGGCCCGGGACTAGCGGGAGACACGAGCAGTACTTC,CASRPGTSGRHEQYF
TRBV7-9,.,.,TRBJ1-1,TGTGTCAGCAGCTTACTGAACACTGAAGCTTTCTTT,CVSSLLNTEAFF
TRBV7-9,.,.,TRBJ2-6,TGTGCCAGCAGCTCGCTGGATGCTGGGGCCAACGTCCTGACTTTC,CASSSLDAGANVLTF
TRBV11-2,TRBD1,.,TRBJ2-5,TGTGCCAGCAGCTTAGTATGGGACAGCCAAGAGACCCAGTACTTC,CASSLVWDSQETQYF
TRBV6-5,.,.,TRBJ1-1,TGTGCCAGCAGTTACTCGACCGGGGTGGGGACTGAAGCTTTCTTT,CASSYSTGVGTEAFF